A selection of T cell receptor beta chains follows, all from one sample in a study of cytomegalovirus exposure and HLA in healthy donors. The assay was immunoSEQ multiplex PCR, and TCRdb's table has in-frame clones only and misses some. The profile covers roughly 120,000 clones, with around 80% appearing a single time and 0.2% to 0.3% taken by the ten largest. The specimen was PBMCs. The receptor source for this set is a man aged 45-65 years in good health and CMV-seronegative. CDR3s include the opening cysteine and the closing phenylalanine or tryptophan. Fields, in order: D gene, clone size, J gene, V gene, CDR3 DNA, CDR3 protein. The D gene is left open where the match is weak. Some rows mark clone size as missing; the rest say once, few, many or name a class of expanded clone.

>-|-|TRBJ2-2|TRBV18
TGTGCCAGCTCACCCAGGGCAGGGAACACCGGGGAGCTGTTTTTT
CASSPRAGNTGELFF
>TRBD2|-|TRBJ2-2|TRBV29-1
TGCAGCGTTCGGGCAGGACTAGCGGCCGGGGAGCTGTTTTTT
CSVRAGLAAGELFF
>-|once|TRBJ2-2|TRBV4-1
TGCGCCAGCAGCCAAGTAGTCAGGGGGGCGGTAACCGGGGAGCTGTTTTTT
CASSQVVRGAVTGELFF
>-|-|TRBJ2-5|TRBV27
TGTGCCAGCAGTTTACGGGTCCAAGAGACCCAGTACTTC
CASSLRVQETQYF
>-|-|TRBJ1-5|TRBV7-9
TGTGCCAGCAGCTTAGGGACAGTTCAGCCCCAGCATTTT
CASSLGTVQPQHF
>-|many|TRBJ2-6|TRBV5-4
TGTGCCAGCAGCGCGGGACTCGCCGTCTCTGGGGCCAACGTCCTGACTTTC
CASSAGLAVSGANVLTF
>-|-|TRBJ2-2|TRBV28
TGTGCCAGCAATCGCGGGATCACCGGGGAGCTGTTTTTT
CASNRGITGELFF
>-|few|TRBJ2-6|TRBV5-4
TGTGCCAGCAGCTTGGATTCCGGGTCGGGGGCCAACGTCCTGACTTTC
CASSLDSGSGANVLTF
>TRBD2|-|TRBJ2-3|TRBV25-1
TGTGCCAGCAGGAGTAGCGGGAGAGGGAATACGCAGTATTTT
CASRSSGRGNTQYF
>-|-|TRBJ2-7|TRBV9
TGTGCCAGCAGCCCTCGCCAGGCTGAATCCTACGAGCAGTACTTC
CASSPRQAESYEQYF
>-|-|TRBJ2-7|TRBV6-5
TGTGCCAGCAGGCCTACAGGGGGGGCATACGAGCAGTACTTC
CASRPTGGAYEQYF
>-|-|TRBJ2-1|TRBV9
TGTGCCAGCAGCGTAGCTACGAATGAGCAGTTCTTC
CASSVATNEQFF
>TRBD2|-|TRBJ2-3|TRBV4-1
TGCGCCAGCAGCCGCCTAGCGGGGGGGCGTACAGATACGCAGTATTTT
CASSRLAGGRTDTQYF
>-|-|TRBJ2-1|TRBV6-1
TGTGCCAGCAGTACAGGGCCGTACAATGAGCAGTTCTTC
CASSTGPYNEQFF
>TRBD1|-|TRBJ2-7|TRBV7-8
TGTGCCAGCAGCATCCGGGACAGGGTATCGTACGAGCAGTACTTC
CASSIRDRVSYEQYF
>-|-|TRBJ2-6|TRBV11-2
TGTGCCAGCAGCCGTGGGGCCAACGTCCTGACTTTC
CASSRGANVLTF
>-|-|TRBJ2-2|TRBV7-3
TGTGCCAGCAGCCTCCTGGCCACCGGGGAGCTGTTTTTT
CASSLLATGELFF